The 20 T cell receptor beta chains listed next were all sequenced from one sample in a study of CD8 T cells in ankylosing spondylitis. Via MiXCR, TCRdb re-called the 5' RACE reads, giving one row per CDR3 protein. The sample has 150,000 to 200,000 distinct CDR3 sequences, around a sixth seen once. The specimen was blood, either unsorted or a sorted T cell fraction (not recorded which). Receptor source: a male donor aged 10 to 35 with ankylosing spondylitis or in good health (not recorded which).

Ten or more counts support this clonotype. CDR3 DNA: TGTGCCAGCAGCTTGTCCGAAGCTTTCTTT. It encodes CASSLSEAFF. The chain is built from TRBV7-9 and TRBJ1-1; the D is unclear. Germline V gives CDR1 SEHNR, CDR2 FQNEAQ (reference sequence). V was pared by 3 bases and J by 8 bases, with 4 bases between. The CDR3 runs 10 residues.

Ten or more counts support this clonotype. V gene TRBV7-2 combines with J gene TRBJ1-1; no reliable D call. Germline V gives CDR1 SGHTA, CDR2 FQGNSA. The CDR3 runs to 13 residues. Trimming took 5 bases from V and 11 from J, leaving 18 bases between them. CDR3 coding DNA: TGTGCCAGCAGCCCGCTGCAGAGAGCTAAGGCTTTCTTT. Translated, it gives CASSPLQRAKAFF.

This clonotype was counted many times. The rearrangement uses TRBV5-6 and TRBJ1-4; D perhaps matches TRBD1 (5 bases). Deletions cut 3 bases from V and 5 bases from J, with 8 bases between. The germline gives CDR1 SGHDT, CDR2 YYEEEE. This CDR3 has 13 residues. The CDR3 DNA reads TGTGCCAGCAGCTCCAGGGTAAATGAAAAACTGTTTTTT. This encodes CASSSRVNEKLFF.

CDR3 sequence: CSVETGHPYQETQYF. The CDR3 coding sequence is TGCAGCGTTGAGACAGGGCACCCGTACCAAGAGACCCAGTACTTC. The rearrangement uses TRBV29-1 and TRBJ2-5; 7 bases fit TRBD1. Germline V gene sequence: CDR1 SQVTM, CDR2 ANQGSEA. The CDR3 totals 15 residues. V was clipped by 3 bases and J by 0 bases; unmatched bases: 7.

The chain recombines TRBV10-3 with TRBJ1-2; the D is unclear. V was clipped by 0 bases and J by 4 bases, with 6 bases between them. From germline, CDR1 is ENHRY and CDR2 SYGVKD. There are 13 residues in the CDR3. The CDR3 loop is CAISESRTYGYTF. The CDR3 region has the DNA TGTGCCATCAGTGAGTCGCGGACCTATGGCTACACCTTC.

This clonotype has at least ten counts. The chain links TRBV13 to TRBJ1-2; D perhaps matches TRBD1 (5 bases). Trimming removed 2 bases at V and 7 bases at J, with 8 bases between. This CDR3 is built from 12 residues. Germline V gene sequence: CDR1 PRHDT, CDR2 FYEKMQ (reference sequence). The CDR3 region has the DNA TGTGCCAGCAGCTTAAGGGGCAGTGGCTACACCTTC. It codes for CASSLRGSGYTF.

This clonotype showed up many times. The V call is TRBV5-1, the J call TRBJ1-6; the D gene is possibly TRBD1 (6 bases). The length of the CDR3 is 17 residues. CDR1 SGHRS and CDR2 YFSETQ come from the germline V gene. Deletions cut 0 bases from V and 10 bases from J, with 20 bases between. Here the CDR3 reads CASSLAGARELPSPLHF. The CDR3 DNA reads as TGCGCCAGCAGCTTGGCGGGGGCGAGGGAGCTACCCTCACCCCTCCACTTT.

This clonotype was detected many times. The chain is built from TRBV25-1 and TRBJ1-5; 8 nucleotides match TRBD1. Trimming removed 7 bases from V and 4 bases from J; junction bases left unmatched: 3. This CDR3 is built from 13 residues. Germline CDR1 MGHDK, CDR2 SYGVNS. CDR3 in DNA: TGTGCCAGCACCGGACAGGGAAATCAGCCCCAGCATTTT. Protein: CASTGQGNQPQHF.

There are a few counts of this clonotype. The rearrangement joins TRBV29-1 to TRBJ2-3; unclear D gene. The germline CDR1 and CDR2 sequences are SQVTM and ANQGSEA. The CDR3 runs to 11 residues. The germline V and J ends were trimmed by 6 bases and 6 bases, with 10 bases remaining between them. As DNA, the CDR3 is TGCAGCGTCGCCCCATTTGATACGCAGTATTTT. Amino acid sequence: CSVAPFDTQYF.

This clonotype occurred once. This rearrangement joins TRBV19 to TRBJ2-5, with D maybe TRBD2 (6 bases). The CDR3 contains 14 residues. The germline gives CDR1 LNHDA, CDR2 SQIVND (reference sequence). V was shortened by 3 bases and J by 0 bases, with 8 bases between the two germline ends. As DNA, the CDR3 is TGTGCCAGTAGTATCCAGCGGGACCAAGAGACCCAGTACTTC. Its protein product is CASSIQRDQETQYF.

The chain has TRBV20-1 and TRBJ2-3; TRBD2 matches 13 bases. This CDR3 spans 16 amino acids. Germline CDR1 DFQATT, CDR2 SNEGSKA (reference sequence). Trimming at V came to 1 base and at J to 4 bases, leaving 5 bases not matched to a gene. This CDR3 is CSARGRTSGSPDTQYF. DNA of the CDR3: TGCAGTGCTAGAGGGAGGACTAGCGGGAGCCCAGATACGCAGTATTTT.

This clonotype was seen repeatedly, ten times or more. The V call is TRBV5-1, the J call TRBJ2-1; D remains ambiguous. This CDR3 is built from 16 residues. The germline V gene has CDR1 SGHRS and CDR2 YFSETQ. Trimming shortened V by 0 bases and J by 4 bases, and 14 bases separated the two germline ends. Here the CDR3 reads CASSLESQHRYNEQFF. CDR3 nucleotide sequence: TGCGCCAGCAGCTTGGAATCTCAGCACAGATACAATGAGCAGTTCTTC.

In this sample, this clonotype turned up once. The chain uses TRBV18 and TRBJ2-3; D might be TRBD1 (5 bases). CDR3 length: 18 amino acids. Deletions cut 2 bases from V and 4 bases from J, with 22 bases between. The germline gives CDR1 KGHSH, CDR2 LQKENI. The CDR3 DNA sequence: TGTGCCAGCTCACCAGGGGTACAGGCGAGGACCTTCTCAGATACGCAGTATTTT. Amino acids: CASSPGVQARTFSDTQYF. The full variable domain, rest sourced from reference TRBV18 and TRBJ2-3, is NAGVMQNPRHLVRRRGQEARLRCSPMKGHSHVYWYRQLPEEGLKFMVYLQKENIIDESGMPKERFSAEFPKEGPSILRIQQVVRGDSAAYFCASSPGVQARTFSDTQYFGPGTRLTVL.

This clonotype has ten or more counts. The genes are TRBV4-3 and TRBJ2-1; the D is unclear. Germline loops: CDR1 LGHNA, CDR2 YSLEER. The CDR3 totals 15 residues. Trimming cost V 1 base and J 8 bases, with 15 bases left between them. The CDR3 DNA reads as TGCGCCAGCAGCCAAGCGGCAGAAAAGTCCCATGAGCAGTTCTTC. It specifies CASSQAAEKSHEQFF.

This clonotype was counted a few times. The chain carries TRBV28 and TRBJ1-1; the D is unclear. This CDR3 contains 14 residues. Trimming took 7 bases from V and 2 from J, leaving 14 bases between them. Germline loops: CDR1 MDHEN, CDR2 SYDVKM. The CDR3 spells CASTQGTANTEAFF. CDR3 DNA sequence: TGTGCCAGCACTCAAGGAACGGCCAACACTGAAGCTTTCTTT.

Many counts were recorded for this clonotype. This chain's CDR3 is CASSTSGVANEKLFF. For the CDR3, the DNA is TGTGCCAGCAGCACTTCGGGAGTGGCTAATGAAAAACTGTTTTTT. V usage is TRBV5-6 and J usage is TRBJ1-4; D remains ambiguous. V was trimmed by 4 bases and J by 3 bases, leaving 13 bases between them. CDR1 and CDR2 from the germline V gene are SGHDT and YYEEEE. The CDR3 spans 15 residues.

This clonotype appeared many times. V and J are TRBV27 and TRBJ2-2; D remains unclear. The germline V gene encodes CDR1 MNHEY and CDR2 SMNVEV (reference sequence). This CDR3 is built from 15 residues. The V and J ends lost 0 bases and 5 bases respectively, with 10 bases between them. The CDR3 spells CASSLSQRQTGELFF. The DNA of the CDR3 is TGTGCCAGCAGTTTATCGCAGAGGCAGACCGGGGAGCTGTTTTTT.

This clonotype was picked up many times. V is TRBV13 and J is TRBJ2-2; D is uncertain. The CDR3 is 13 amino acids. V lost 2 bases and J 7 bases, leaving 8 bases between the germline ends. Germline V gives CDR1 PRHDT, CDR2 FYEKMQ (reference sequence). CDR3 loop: CASSLKGVGELFF. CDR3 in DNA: TGTGCCAGCAGCTTAAAAGGAGTCGGGGAGCTGTTTTTT.

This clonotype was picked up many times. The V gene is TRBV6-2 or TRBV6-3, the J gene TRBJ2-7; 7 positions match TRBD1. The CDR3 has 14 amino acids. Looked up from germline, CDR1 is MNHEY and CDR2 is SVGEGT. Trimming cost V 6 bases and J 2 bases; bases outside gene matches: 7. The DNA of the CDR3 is TGTGCCAGCAGACAGACAGGGTTCCCCTACGAGCAGTACTTC. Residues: CASRQTGFPYEQYF.

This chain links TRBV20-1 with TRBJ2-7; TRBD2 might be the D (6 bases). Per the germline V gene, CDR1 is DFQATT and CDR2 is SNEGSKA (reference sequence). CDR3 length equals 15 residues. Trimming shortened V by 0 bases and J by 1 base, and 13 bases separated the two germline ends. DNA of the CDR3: TGCAGTGCTAGAGACCCGACTAGTGATTCCTACGAGCAGTACTTC. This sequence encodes CSARDPTSDSYEQYF.